A single sample gave rise to the 24 T cell receptor beta chains below, sequenced in a study of OX40 agonist ivuxolimab in advanced cancers. Data came from immunoSEQ multiplex PCR; TCRdb stores just in-frame clones and leaves some out. This table has roughly 48,000 clones, just under 90% appearing once. Specimen: CD4+ or CD8+ T cells sorted from blood, collected in a trial of the OX40 agonist ivuxolimab. These receptors came from an adult with an advanced solid tumor such as melanoma, head and neck, liver or kidney cancer.

V gene TRBV11-2 combines with J gene TRBJ2-4, with no clear D. The CDR3 consists of 17 residues. Trimming shortened V by 0 bases and J by 0 bases, and 12 bases separated the two germline ends. Germline V gives CDR1 SGHAT, CDR2 FQNNGV. CDR3: CASSLDWSYLAKNIQYF. In nucleotides, the CDR3 is TGTGCCAGCAGCTTAGATTGGAGCTACCTAGCCAAAAACATTCAGTACTTC.

The genes are TRBV7-8 and TRBJ1-1; 7 bases fit TRBD1. This CDR3 is built from 14 residues. After removal of 0 bases from V and 13 bases from J, the junction contained 11 bases not matched to a gene. The V gene's germline CDR1 is SGHVS and CDR2 FQNEAQ. CDR3 DNA: TGTGCCAGCAGCTTAGCGCACAGGGGTGATTCCTGTTTCTTT. This sequence encodes CASSLAHRGDSCFF.

The chain links TRBV19 to TRBJ2-3; 14 bases are a match to TRBD2. CDR1 and CDR2 (germline): LNHDA, SQIVND (reference sequence). The trim removed 5 bases at V and 0 bases at J, leaving 13 bases unmatched. There are 20 residues in the CDR3. CDR3 loop: CASSLPRTSGGPSSTDTQYF. The CDR3 region has the DNA TGTGCCAGTAGTCTTCCCCGGACTAGCGGGGGGCCATCTAGCACAGATACGCAGTATTTT.

The chain couples TRBV11-3 to TRBJ2-5; D may be TRBD1 or TRBD2 (6 bases each). V gave up 2 bases and J gave up 2 bases, with 15 bases separating them. This CDR3 spans 16 amino acids. Germline V gives CDR1 SGHNT, CDR2 YENEEA. The CDR3: CASSLQKTGTQETQYF. The CDR3 DNA sequence: TGTGCCAGCAGCTTACAGAAAACAGGGACTCAAGAGACCCAGTACTTC.

CDR3 region: CASTLSGLAGFPYNEQFF. For the CDR3, the DNA is TGTGCCAGCACTCTGAGCGGGCTAGCGGGGTTCCCCTACAATGAGCAGTTCTTC. The V and J genes are TRBV13 and TRBJ2-1; TRBD2 aligns across 9 bases. CDR1 and CDR2 from the germline V gene are PRHDT and FYEKMQ (reference sequence). The CDR3 is 18 residues long. V shed 7 bases and J 2 bases; nucleotides not matched to a gene: 15.

This clone appeared once. J is TRBJ2-1 and V is TRBV9, with 8 bases identical to TRBD2. Germline V gives CDR1 SGDLS, CDR2 YYNGEE. The CDR3 extends over 16 amino acids. The junction had 14 bases not matched to a gene; V was cut back by 4 bases and J by 8 bases. CDR3 sequence (DNA): TGTGCCAGCAGCCCACATCTGCGATCGGGAGGGGATGAGCAGTTCTTC. Its translation: CASSPHLRSGGDEQFF.

In this sample, this clone turned up once. This rearrangement joins TRBV6-5 to TRBJ1-1; D is perhaps TRBD1 (5 bases). Germline values: CDR1 MNHEY, CDR2 SVGAGI. The CDR3 has 14 amino acids. Trimming took off 7 bases at V and 1 base at J, with 13 bases between the two ends. CDR3: CASTQTAANTEAFF. The CDR3 DNA follows: TGTGCCAGCACCCAGACAGCGGCGAACACTGAAGCTTTCTTT.

The genes are TRBV5-1 and TRBJ1-3, with 11 bases matching TRBD1. Trimming removed 3 bases from V and 3 bases from J; junction bases left unmatched: 2. The CDR3 covers 15 residues. CDR1 and CDR2 from the germline V gene are SGHRS and YFSETQ. The CDR3 here is CASSSDRGRGNTIYF. The DNA for the CDR3 is TGCGCCAGCAGCTCGGACAGGGGGCGTGGAAACACCATATATTTT.

The rearrangement joins TRBV9 to TRBJ2-7; tentatively, D is TRBD1 (6 bases). The V end was cut by 3 bases, the J end by 5 bases, with 18 bases between. CDR3 length equals 15 residues. Germline V gene sequence: CDR1 SGDLS, CDR2 YYNGEE. CDR3 in DNA: TGTGCCAGCAGCGAGAGACCACAGGGAGTCAACGAGCAGTACTTC. Translated, it gives CASSERPQGVNEQYF.

CDR3 residues: CASLGGWGEAFF. In DNA, the CDR3 is TGTGCCAGCCTGGGGGGGTGGGGTGAAGCTTTCTTT. The chain carries TRBV27 and TRBJ1-1, with D tentatively TRBD1 (5 bases). The germline gives CDR1 MNHEY, CDR2 SMNVEV (reference sequence). Trimming shortened V by 8 bases and J by 7 bases, and 14 bases separated the two germline ends. The CDR3 runs 12 residues.

The chain is built from TRBV6-5 and TRBJ2-3; D may match TRBD1 or TRBD2 (5 bases each). The CDR3 extends over 14 amino acids. The germline V gene has CDR1 MNHEY and CDR2 SVGAGI. V gave up 3 bases and J gave up 3 bases, with 10 bases separating them. Written as DNA, the CDR3 is TGTGCCAGCAGTTATGGGGGTCGGACAGATACGCAGTATTTT. This translates into CASSYGGRTDTQYF.

As concerns this clone: This specimen includes other DNA sequences encoding the same CDR3. The chain links TRBV9 to TRBJ1-1, with D maybe TRBD1 (5 bases). V lost 3 bases to trimming and J lost 0 bases, with 9 bases between them. Germline V gene lookup returns CDR1 SGDLS and CDR2 YYNGEE. The CDR3 consists of 14 residues. CDR3 amino acids: CASSGGGLNTEAFF. The CDR3 region has the DNA TGTGCCAGCAGCGGTGGGGGGTTGAACACTGAAGCTTTCTTT. The whole variable domain, filled in from reference TRBV9 and TRBJ1-1, reads DSGVTQTPKHLITATGQRVTLRCSPRSGDLSVYWYQQSLDQGLQFLIQYYNGEERAKGNILERFSAQQFPDLHSELNLSSLELGDSALYFCASSGGGLNTEAFFGQGTRLTVV.

By share, this clone ranks as medium-sized (0.01 to 0.1%). The chain uses TRBV9 and TRBJ2-1; TRBD1 aligns across 7 bases. This CDR3 region has 13 residues. The V and J ends lost 2 bases and 9 bases, in that order; junction bases with no gene match: 5. Per germline, CDR1 SGDLS and CDR2 YYNGEE. The CDR3 DNA reads TGTGCCAGCAGCGTCGGGCCAGGGGGTGAGCAGTTCTTC. This translates into CASSVGPGGEQFF.

The genes are TRBV30 and TRBJ1-2; 7 bases align to TRBD1. The CDR3 covers 16 residues. Germline V gives CDR1 GTSNPN, CDR2 SVGIG (reference sequence). V shed 3 bases and J 6 bases; nucleotides not matched to a gene: 16. CDR3 DNA sequence: TGTGCCTGGAGGCGCGGGGGGGCTACAGGGGATCATGGCTACACCTTC. Amino acid sequence: CAWRRGGATGDHGYTF.

The V gene is TRBV7-2, the J gene TRBJ2-1; D gene ambiguous. CDR1 is SGHTA, CDR2 FQGNSA, per germline. The germline V and J ends were trimmed by 3 bases and 1 base, with 10 bases remaining between them. The CDR3 is 15 amino acids. The CDR3 DNA reads TGTGCCAGCAGCTTTTTTAGCAGGTCCTACAATGAGCAGTTCTTC. This sequence encodes CASSFFSRSYNEQFF. The full variable domain, completed using reference TRBV7-2 and TRBJ2-1, is GAGVSQSPSNKVTEKGKDVELRCDPISGHTALYWYRQSLGQGLEFLIYFQGNSAPDKSGLPSDRFSAERTGGSVSTLTIQRTQQEDSAVYLCASSFFSRSYNEQFFGPGTRLTVL.

This sequence joins TRBV9 and TRBJ1-4; 9 bases fit TRBD1. This CDR3 is built from 14 residues. Trimming cost V 4 bases and J 10 bases; bases outside gene matches: 8. Germline CDR1 SGDLS, CDR2 YYNGEE. The CDR3 nucleotides read TGTGCCAGCAGCTTCCGGGACAGGGACCCAAAACTGTTTTTT. As protein: CASSFRDRDPKLFF.

This chain uses TRBV18 with TRBJ2-5; 8 bases line up with TRBD2. This CDR3 is built from 18 residues. Germline V gene sequence: CDR1 KGHSH, CDR2 LQKENI. V shed 2 bases, J shed 5 bases, and the junction held 16 bases outside the gene matches. CDR3 sequence: CASSPGSGRGGLWETQYF. CDR3 DNA: TGTGCCAGCTCACCAGGGTCCGGCCGGGGGGGCCTGTGGGAGACCCAGTACTTC.

The CDR3 DNA reads as TGTGCCAGCAGCTCCGGACCGGGAAACGAGCAGTACTTC. As protein: CASSSGPGNEQYF. The chain uses TRBV7-6 and TRBJ2-7, with a possible D match to TRBD2 (5 bases). The CDR3 contains 13 residues. Germline loops: CDR1 SGHVS, CDR2 FNYEAQ. Trimming left V 4 bases short and J 5 bases short, with 12 bases between.

The gene calls are TRBV7-9 and TRBJ1-2, with TRBD1 identical over 7 bases. From germline, CDR1 is SEHNR and CDR2 FQNEAQ (reference sequence). J was trimmed by 4 bases and V by 5 bases; bases with no gene match: 7. CDR3 length equals 14 residues. CDR3 protein: CASSTGTEPYGYTF. The CDR3 DNA reads TGTGCCAGCAGCACCGGGACAGAACCCTATGGCTACACCTTC.

The chain recombines TRBV21-1 with TRBJ2-2; TRBD1, the table's D call, lacks a check against the DNA. TRBV21-1 is recorded as a pseudogene. The CDR3 loop spans 16 amino acids. The CDR3 protein is CASSPQGAENTGELFF. The CDR3 DNA sequence: TGTGCCAGCAGCCCCCAGGGGGCAGAGAACACCGGGGAGCTGTTTTTT.

The chain links TRBV2 to TRBJ2-2; possible D gene TRBD1, 6 bases. V was shortened by 9 bases and J by 3 bases, with 11 bases between the two germline ends. This CDR3 region has 13 residues. Germline CDR1 SNHLY, CDR2 FYNNEI. For the CDR3, the DNA is TGTGCCAGTTCAGGGGATCACACCGGGGAGCTGTTTTTT. Residues: CASSGDHTGELFF.

V and J are TRBV19 and TRBJ2-7, with D possibly matching TRBD1 (5 bases). CDR3 length: 15 residues. Germline CDR1 and CDR2: LNHDA and SQIVND (reference sequence). CDR3 sequence (DNA): TGTGCTTCAGGGATGAAGGGGTTGGGGTCCTACGAGCAGTACTTC. Translated: CASGMKGLGSYEQYF.

The gene calls are TRBV21-1 and TRBJ2-6. TRBV21-1 is classified as a pseudogene. CDR3 size: 15 residues. DNA for the CDR3: TGTGCCAGCAGCCCTCTGGGTAGTGGGGCCAACGTCCTGACTTTC. Translated: CASSPLGSGANVLTF.

J is TRBJ2-1 and V is TRBV7-2; TRBD2 matches 11 bases. The germline V gene has CDR1 SGHTA and CDR2 FQGNSA. This CDR3 is 16 amino acids long. V trimming: 2 bases; J trimming: 4 bases; junction bases outside the gene matches: 4. The CDR3 sequence is CASSLNSGGAYNEQFF. As DNA, the CDR3 is TGTGCCAGCAGCTTAAATAGCGGGGGGGCTTACAATGAGCAGTTCTTC.